Listed here is a single T cell receptor beta chain. CDR1 and CDR2 (germline): SGHAT, FQNNGV. This CDR3 has 15 amino acids. Trimming removed 2 bases at V and 2 bases at J, with 12 bases between. This record comes from a study of control samples from healthy donors and cancer patients. Repertoires were generated with immunoSEQ multiplex PCR, while TCRdb's copy carries only in-frame clones and drops some. The data include around 190,000 clones; the top ten clones carry 2.2%. Sequenced: blood. The origin of this receptor is a woman aged 30 to 39 in good health. This chain connects TRBV11-2 to TRBJ1-1; perhaps TRBD1 as D (5 bases). Here the CDR3 reads CASSLIRGVNTEAFF. The DNA of the CDR3 is TGTGCCAGCAGCTTAATTCGGGGGGTCAACACTGAAGCTTTCTTT.